Listed below are T cell receptor beta chains from one sample, sequenced in a study of metastatic and nonmetastatic thyroid tumors. TCRdb re-called the PCR reads via MiXCR. The table lists 30,000 or so clones, roughly 25% of them singletons, with about 9% in the top ten. Sequencing was carried out using blood. These TCRs come from a female donor with papillary thyroid cancer or a benign thyroid nodule (not recorded which). Some clones in this sample may be carry-over from other donors' samples. Both conserved end residues are part of each CDR3. A D gene is named only where the DNA matches it firmly. Only part of the rows carry a size: once, few, many, or a class if the clone is expanded.

V	D	J	size	DNA	CDR3
TRBV30	-	TRBJ1-5	-	TGTGCCTGGAGTCCCCACCGACTGGGACGGTTCAGAAGCAATCAGCCCCAGCATTTT	CAWSPHRLGRFRSNQPQHF
TRBV12-3/TRBV12-4	TRBD2	TRBJ2-7	-	TGTGCCAGCAGTCTACGACTAGCCGATCTATACGAGCAGTACTTC	CASSLRLADLYEQYF
TRBV12-3/TRBV12-4	-	TRBJ1-4	many	TGTGCCAGCAGTTTGCCAGGGGCTGAAAAACTGTTTTTT	CASSLPGAEKLFF
TRBV6-1	-	TRBJ2-4	many	TGTGCCAGCAGTGGGCAGGGCTTGAACATTCAGTACTTC	CASSGQGLNIQYF
TRBV7-2	-	TRBJ2-1	few	TGTGCCAGCACCTCGGGTTATAATGAGCAGTTCTTC	CASTSGYNEQFF
TRBV5-1	-	TRBJ1-1	many	TGCGCCAGCAGCGCGGACAGTTCGAACACTGAAGCTTTCTTT	CASSADSSNTEAFF
TRBV6-5	-	TRBJ2-7	few	TGTGCCAGCAGTTACTCCAGCAGTTCCTACGAGCAGTACTTC	CASSYSSSSYEQYF
TRBV20-1	-	TRBJ1-2	-	TGCAGTGCTAGAGATCGGGGGGGAGGTGGCTACACCTTC	CSARDRGGGGYTF
TRBV15	TRBD2	TRBJ2-3	many	TGTGCCACCAGCAGAGATTCGGGGGGGGAATCAGATACGCAGTATTTT	CATSRDSGGESDTQYF
TRBV4-2	-	TRBJ1-5	-	TGTCCCAGCAGCCCTTCCGACAGAAGCAATCAGCCCCAGCATTTT	CPSSPSDRSNQPQHF
TRBV5-4	-	TRBJ1-3	-	TGTGCCAGCAGCTTGGTCGGCTTGGCAGGGAGTCTCTCTGGGGGAAACACCATATATTTT	CASSLVGLAGSLSGGNTIYF
TRBV6-1	-	TRBJ1-1	-	TGTGCCAGCAGTGAAACGTCAGGGTTCACTGAAGCTTTCTTT	CASSETSGFTEAFF
TRBV27	TRBD1	TRBJ1-2	-	TGTGCCAGCAGCCCGGGACAGGGGTCCTTTTGGGGCTACACCTTC	CASSPGQGSFWGYTF
TRBV6-2/TRBV6-3	-	TRBJ2-5	many	TGTGCCAGCAGTTACGCCAGTTCTTCCTTGGAGACCCAGTACTTC	CASSYASSSLETQYF
TRBV20-1	-	TRBJ2-5	-	TGCAGTGCTTCAGAGTACCAAGAGACCCAGTACTTC	CSASEYQETQYF
TRBV18	TRBD1	TRBJ1-2	many	TGTGCCAGCTCCGTGGACAGGGATTTAACCTATGGCTACACCTTC	CASSVDRDLTYGYTF
TRBV4-1	-	TRBJ1-2	-	TGCGCCAGCAGCCAATTTACAGGTGCGGAAGGGTACACCTTC	CASSQFTGAEGYTF
TRBV6-4	-	TRBJ2-2	many	TGTGCCAGCAGTGAAGGCCCTCACACCGGGGAGCTGTTTTTT	CASSEGPHTGELFF
TRBV28	-	TRBJ2-7	-	TGTGCCAGCAGTCCCTCGAGAGGAGCTTCCTACGAGCAGTACTTC	CASSPSRGASYEQYF
TRBV5-6	-	TRBJ1-5	many	TGTGCCAGCAGCTTGAAACACTCTGGGAATCAGCCCCAGCATTTT	CASSLKHSGNQPQHF
TRBV18	-	TRBJ2-7	many	TGTGCCAGCTCACCCTCCCTGGCAGGGGTCGACGAGCAGTACTTC	CASSPSLAGVDEQYF
TRBV27	TRBD1	TRBJ2-7	medium-sized	TGTGCCAGCAGTTCCTGGACAGGGTTCATAAATTCCTACGAGCAGTACTTC	CASSSWTGFINSYEQYF
TRBV29-1	TRBD2	TRBJ2-1	many	TGCAGCGTTCAACTAGCGGGTTACAATGAGCAGTTCTTC	CSVQLAGYNEQFF
TRBV6-6	-	TRBJ1-6	-	TGTGCCAGCAGTTACAGTCGGGTTGGTAATTCACCCCTCCACTTT	CASSYSRVGNSPLHF
TRBV7-2	-	TRBJ1-1	many	TGTGCCAGCAGCTTCACAGGGAACACTGAAGCTTTCTTT	CASSFTGNTEAFF
TRBV6-1	TRBD2	TRBJ2-7	-	TGTGCCAGCAGCAGAGCGGGATCCTACGAGCAGTCCTTC	CASSRAGSYEQSF